This entry lists 22 T cell receptor beta chains sequenced from one sample in a study of T-cell reconstitution after alpha-beta-depleted transplantation in children. This sample's TCRbeta library carried unique molecular identifier barcodes. TCRdb reprocessed the PCR reads with MiXCR, giving one entry per CDR3 protein. Altogether 330,000 or so distinct CDR3 sequences are present, around 9.1% being singletons, with the ten largest covering roughly 7%. The sample consisted of PBMCs, taken before TCRalphabeta/CD19-depleted stem cell transplant. The receptors here all came from a boy younger than two with acute myeloid leukemia, due to receive a stem cell transplant.

This clonotype was seen many times. J is TRBJ1-5 and V is TRBV12-3 or TRBV12-4, with no clear D. The CDR3 is 14 residues long. The V end was cut by 2 bases, the J end by 4 bases, with 9 bases between. CDR3 bases: TGTGCCAGCAGTTTAATTACGGGAAATCAGCCCCAGCATTTT. Its translation: CASSLITGNQPQHF.

This clonotype was counted ten times or more. The gene calls are TRBV5-1 and TRBJ2-5, with D maybe TRBD2 (6 bases). This CDR3 contains 16 residues. V shed 1 base and J shed 9 bases, with 22 bases lying between them. Per germline, CDR1 SGHRS and CDR2 YFSETQ. The CDR3 nucleotides are TGCGCCAGCAGCTTGTCGGGGGACGGGGCATTGGGGGCCCAGTACTTC. Translated: CASSLSGDGALGAQYF.

The chain combines TRBV5-1 with TRBJ2-2; TRBD2 matches 10 bases. This CDR3 contains 15 residues. Losses at the gene ends were 1 base for V and 4 bases for J; bases not matched to a gene: 1. Germline V gives CDR1 SGHRS, CDR2 YFSETQ. The DNA of the CDR3 is TGCGCCAGCAGCTTGCCTAGCGGGGGCACCGGGGAGCTGTTTTTT. Amino acids: CASSLPSGGTGELFF.

Ten or more counts support this clonotype. The chain couples TRBV5-1 to TRBJ1-1; D uncertain. Germline V gene data show CDR1 as SGHRS and CDR2 as YFSETQ. V was shortened by 4 bases and J by 1 base, with 14 bases between the two germline ends. There are 15 residues in the CDR3. CDR3 amino acids: CASSPMAGRNTEAFF. Written as DNA, the CDR3 is TGCGCCAGCAGCCCGATGGCCGGACGGAACACTGAAGCTTTCTTT.

In this sample, this clonotype turned up a few times. The gene calls are TRBV4-3 and TRBJ2-5; D unclear. Trimming shortened V by 0 bases and J by 5 bases, and 16 bases separated the two germline ends. Germline values: CDR1 LGHNA, CDR2 YSLEER. CDR3 length equals 16 residues. The CDR3 loop reads CASSQDRSRIGETQYF. The DNA for the CDR3 is TGCGCCAGCAGCCAAGATCGGTCCAGGATCGGGGAGACCCAGTACTTC.

The V gene is TRBV20-1, the J gene TRBJ2-1, with no clear D. The V end was cut by 6 bases, the J end by 5 bases, with 5 bases between. Germline V gene sequence: CDR1 DFQATT, CDR2 SNEGSKA (reference sequence). The CDR3 consists of 10 residues. DNA of the CDR3: TGCAGTGCAACGAACAATGAGCAGTTCTTC. Residues: CSATNNEQFF.

This clonotype was found a few times. J is TRBJ2-7 and V is TRBV7-3; 8 bases align to TRBD1. Trimming cost V 2 bases and J 3 bases; bases outside gene matches: 9. CDR1 is SGHTA and CDR2 is FQGTGA in the germline V gene. This CDR3 has 16 amino acids. The CDR3 region is CASSLGRGQGDYEQYF. The CDR3 bases are TGTGCCAGCAGCTTAGGCCGAGGACAGGGTGACTACGAGCAGTACTTC.

About this clonotype itself: This may stem from a read error, because a much larger clone lies one nucleotide away. This CDR3 fails to terminate in the conserved phenylalanine or tryptophan, so it likely reflects a read error. For the CDR3, the DNA is TGCGCCAGCAGCTGGGGGGACATTAATCAGCCCCAGCATTCT. Translating gives CASSWGDINQPQHS. The chain joins TRBV5-1 to TRBJ1-5; D might be TRBD1 (6 bases). The V end lost 3 bases, the J end lost 4 bases, and 11 bases lay between the germline ends. From germline, CDR1 is SGHRS and CDR2 YFSETQ. This CDR3 is built from 14 residues.

The V and J genes are TRBV23-1 and TRBJ1-5; no firm D call. TRBV23-1 belongs to the ORF category, with a function that is uncertain. The CDR3 spans 15 residues. V lost 11 bases and J 0 bases, leaving 17 bases between the germline ends. The CDR3: CAYQEGPNSNQPQHF. The CDR3 nucleotides read TGCGCCTACCAGGAGGGTCCCAATAGCAATCAGCCCCAGCATTTT.

This clonotype was found many times. The rearrangement uses TRBV9 and TRBJ2-6, with D possibly TRBD1 on 6 matching bases. The CDR3 contains 16 residues. Trimming stripped 2 bases from V and 0 bases from J, with 9 bases between. CDR1 and CDR2 from the germline V gene are SGDLS and YYNGEE. The CDR3 region is CASSVNRVSGANVLTF. CDR3 in DNA: TGTGCCAGCAGCGTGAACAGGGTCTCTGGGGCCAACGTCCTGACTTTC.

V is TRBV18 and J is TRBJ2-3; unclear D gene. The CDR3 has 15 residues. CDR1 and CDR2 (germline): KGHSH, LQKENI. Trimming stripped 1 base from V and 4 bases from J, with 12 bases between. The CDR3 nucleotides are TGTGCCAGCTCACCACTTGGAAAGACGGCAGATACGCAGTATTTT. Translating it yields CASSPLGKTADTQYF.

In its sample, this clonotype was seen many times. This chain links TRBV12-3 or TRBV12-4 with TRBJ1-1, with D possibly TRBD1 on 6 matching bases. Between the trimmed V and J ends, which lost 5 bases and 5 bases, there was a span of 18 bases. This CDR3 has 15 residues. The CDR3 loop reads CASSPSQGWGTEAFF. The DNA for the CDR3 is TGTGCCAGCAGTCCTTCACAGGGTTGGGGGACTGAAGCTTTCTTT.

This clonotype has more than one count but fewer than ten. The chain combines TRBV7-9 with TRBJ2-7; 7 nucleotides match TRBD1. The germline CDR1 and CDR2 sequences are SEHNR and FQNEAQ (reference sequence). The CDR3 is 15 residues long. J gave up 3 bases and V 5 bases, and 10 bases lay outside the gene matches. The CDR3 DNA is TGTGCCAGCAGCACCGGCACAGGGGTAAACTACGAGCAGTACTTC. This translates into CASSTGTGVNYEQYF.

This clonotype showed up just a few times. CDR3 region: CSASRGGPWSNTEAFF. The CDR3, as DNA: TGCAGTGCTAGTAGGGGGGGTCCATGGTCGAACACTGAAGCTTTCTTT. The chain employs TRBV20-1 and TRBJ1-1; possibly TRBD1 for D (6 bases). This CDR3 is built from 16 residues. Germline CDR1 reads DFQATT; CDR2 reads SNEGSKA (reference sequence). V lost 3 bases, J lost 1 base, and 18 bases lay in between.

The sample holds many counts of this clonotype. CDR3 DNA: TGCAGTGCTATATCCGGGACAGGCAATCAGCCCCAGCATTTT. Amino acid sequence: CSAISGTGNQPQHF. The chain joins TRBV20-1 to TRBJ1-5, with TRBD1 identical over 7 bases. CDR3 size: 14 residues. V dropped 4 bases and J dropped 2; count of bases not matched to a gene: 5. Germline V gene sequence: CDR1 DFQATT, CDR2 SNEGSKA (reference sequence).

This clonotype was seen at least ten times. J is TRBJ2-1 and V is TRBV5-1; 10 nucleotides agree with TRBD2. The CDR3 is 14 residues long. V lost 1 base to trimming and J lost 8 bases; unmatched junction nucleotides: 3. The V gene's germline CDR1 is SGHRS and CDR2 YFSETQ. CDR3 in DNA: TGCGCCAGCAGCTTGCGAACTAGCGGGGATGAGCAGTTCTTC. Protein sequence: CASSLRTSGDEQFF.

The rearrangement links TRBV28 to TRBJ2-5; D is unclear. The CDR3 spans 14 residues. Germline loops: CDR1 MDHEN, CDR2 SYDVKM. V lost 3 bases, J lost 4 bases, and 12 bases lay in between. The CDR3 is CASSFRVLLETQYF. In nucleotides, the CDR3 is TGTGCCAGCAGTTTCCGCGTGTTGTTAGAGACCCAGTACTTC.

This clonotype came up a few times. The chain carries TRBV7-9 and TRBJ2-5; D gene uncertain. The germline V gene has CDR1 SEHNR and CDR2 FQNEAQ (reference sequence). V was cut by 5 bases and J by 2 bases, with 15 bases left in between. The CDR3 has 15 amino acids. The CDR3 DNA reads as TGTGCCAGCAGCGATAAGACGAACCCTCAAGAGACCCAGTACTTC. Translated: CASSDKTNPQETQYF.

This clonotype was seen at least ten times. This sequence joins TRBV11-2 and TRBJ2-7, with TRBD1 matching over 8 bases. V gave up 1 base and J gave up 1 base; unmatched junction bases: 6. Looked up from germline, CDR1 is SGHAT and CDR2 is FQNNGV. The CDR3 loop spans 16 amino acids. The CDR3 nucleotides read TGTGCCAGCAGCTTAGTCTCTTGGACAGGGTCCTACGAGCAGTACTTC. Translation: CASSLVSWTGSYEQYF.

The rearrangement joins TRBV6-5 to TRBJ2-5; D may match TRBD1 or TRBD2 (5 bases each). From germline, CDR1 is MNHEY and CDR2 SVGAGI. This CDR3 region has 16 residues. V lost 0 bases, J lost 4 bases, and 15 bases lay in between. The CDR3 is CASSYSSTGGGETQYF. The CDR3 region has the DNA TGTGCCAGCAGTTACTCTTCCACAGGAGGAGGAGAGACCCAGTACTTC.

This clonotype was detected many times. The V gene is TRBV7-2, the J gene TRBJ2-5; 13 nucleotides agree with TRBD2. With 5 bases clipped from V and 5 bases from J, the junction kept 8 bases outside the gene matches. Germline lookup yields CDR1 SGHTA and CDR2 FQGNSA. The CDR3 loop spans 16 amino acids. CDR3 DNA sequence: TGTGCCAGCAGCCGTACTAGCGGGGGGGCCTGGGAGACCCAGTACTTC. Amino acids: CASSRTSGGAWETQYF.

The table lists this clonotype with many counts. The chain links TRBV5-5 to TRBJ2-1; TRBD2 matches 14 bases. CDR3 length: 15 amino acids. J was trimmed by 10 bases and V by 2 bases; bases with no gene match: 5. CDR1 and CDR2 (germline): SGHKS, YYEKEE (reference sequence). CDR3 residues: CASSFGTSGGREQFF. CDR3 coding DNA: TGTGCCAGCAGCTTCGGGACTAGCGGGGGTAGGGAGCAGTTCTTC.